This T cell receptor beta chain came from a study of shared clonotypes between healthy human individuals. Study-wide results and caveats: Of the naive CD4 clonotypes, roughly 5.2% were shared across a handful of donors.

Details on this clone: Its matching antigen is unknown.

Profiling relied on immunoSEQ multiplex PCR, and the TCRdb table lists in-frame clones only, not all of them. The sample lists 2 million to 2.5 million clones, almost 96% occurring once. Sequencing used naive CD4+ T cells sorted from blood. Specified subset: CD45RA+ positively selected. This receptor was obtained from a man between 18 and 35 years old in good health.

The CDR3 coding sequence is TGTGCCAGCAGCTCTCTAAGGATTTACGAGCAGTACTTC. Amino acids: CASSSLRIYEQYF. This chain links TRBV7-9 with TRBJ2-7; D not resolved. The germline CDR1 and CDR2 sequences are SEHNR and FQNEAQ (reference sequence). Deletions cut 4 bases from V and 4 bases from J, with 11 bases between. CDR3 length: 13 amino acids.